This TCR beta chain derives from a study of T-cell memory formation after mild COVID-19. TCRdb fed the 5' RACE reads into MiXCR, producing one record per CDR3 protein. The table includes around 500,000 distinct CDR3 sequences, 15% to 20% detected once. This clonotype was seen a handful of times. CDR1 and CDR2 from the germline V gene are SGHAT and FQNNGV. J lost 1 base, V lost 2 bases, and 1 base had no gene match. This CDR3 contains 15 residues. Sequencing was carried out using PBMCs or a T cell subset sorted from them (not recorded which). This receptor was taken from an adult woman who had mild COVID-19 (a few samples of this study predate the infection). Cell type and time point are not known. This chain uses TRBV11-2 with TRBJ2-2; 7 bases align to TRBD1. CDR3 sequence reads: CASSLRQGNTGELFF. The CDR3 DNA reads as TGTGCCAGCAGCTTAAGACAGGGGAACACCGGGGAGCTGTTTTTT.